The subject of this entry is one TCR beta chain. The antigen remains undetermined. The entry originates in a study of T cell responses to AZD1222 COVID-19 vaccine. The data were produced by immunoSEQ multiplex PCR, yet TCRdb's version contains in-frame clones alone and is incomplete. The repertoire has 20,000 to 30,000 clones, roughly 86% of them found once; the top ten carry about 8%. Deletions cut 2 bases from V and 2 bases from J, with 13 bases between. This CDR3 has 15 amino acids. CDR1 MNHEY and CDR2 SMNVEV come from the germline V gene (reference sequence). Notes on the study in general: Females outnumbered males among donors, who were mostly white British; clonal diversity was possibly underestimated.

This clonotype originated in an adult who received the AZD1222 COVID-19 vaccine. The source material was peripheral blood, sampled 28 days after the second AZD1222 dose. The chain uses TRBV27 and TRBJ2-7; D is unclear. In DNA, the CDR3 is TGTGCCAGCAGTTTACGAGCCAGACCTCCCTACGAGCAGTACTTC. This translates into CASSLRARPPYEQYF.